This is a list of T cell receptor beta chains from one sample in a study of CD8 T cells in ankylosing spondylitis. One entry per CDR3 protein results from TCRdb running MiXCR on the 5' RACE reads. The sample includes a few hundred thousand distinct CDR3 sequences, approximately 20% of them seen just once. The specimen sequenced was blood, either unsorted or a sorted T cell fraction (not recorded which). The receptor set was obtained from a male donor with ankylosing spondylitis. The CDR3 runs from the conserved cysteine through the conserved F or W. D genes are given only for firm matches. Clone sizes are given selectively: once, few, many, or a class where the clone is expanded.

clone size | J gene | V gene | D gene | CDR3 DNA | CDR3 protein
many | TRBJ2-7 | TRBV5-1 | NA | TGCGCCAGCAGCTTGCTTCCTGTATCGGACACCTACGAGCAGTACTTC | CASSLLPVSDTYEQYF
NA | TRBJ2-3 | TRBV7-2 | TRBD2 | TGTGCCAGCAGCTTAGGATTCGGGAGGGCCAGAGCAGATACGCAGTATTTT | CASSLGFGRARADTQYF
NA | TRBJ1-6 | TRBV5-5 | NA | TGTGCCAGCACCCAGGGGTCAGGGTACAATTCACCCCTCCACTTT | CASTQGSGYNSPLHF
few | TRBJ2-5 | TRBV28 | NA | TGTGCCAGCACCGGTGGGGCGTACCAAGAGACCCAGTACTTC | CASTGGAYQETQYF
NA | TRBJ2-3 | TRBV5-1 | TRBD1 | TGCGCCAGCAGTTCTGGACAGGGGGCGGCGGATACGCAGTATTTT | CASSSGQGAADTQYF
NA | TRBJ2-7 | TRBV7-2 | TRBD2 | TGTGCCAGCAGCTTAGCGCCCTCCGGACTAGCTGGGGTATACGAGCAGTACTTC | CASSLAPSGLAGVYEQYF
NA | TRBJ2-3 | TRBV7-9 | NA | TGTGCCAGCAGCCGAGGAGGGGGAGGGGACACAGATACGCAGTATTTT | CASSRGGGGDTDTQYF
NA | TRBJ2-1 | TRBV5-1 | TRBD1 | TGCGCCAGCACCTACAGGGGGCTATTCAACAATGAGCAGTTCTTC | CASTYRGLFNNEQFF
few | TRBJ1-1 | TRBV20-1 | NA | TGCAGTGCTCGACGGTCCGGGACTGAAGCTTTCTTT | CSARRSGTEAFF
NA | TRBJ2-5 | TRBV29-1 | NA | TGCAGCGTTGATGTGGGCGGCCGCCAAGAGACCCAGTACTTC | CSVDVGGRQETQYF
few | TRBJ2-1 | TRBV5-1 | TRBD1 | TGCGCCAGCAGCTCCGGGACAGGGGACTTCGATGAGCAGTTCTTC | CASSSGTGDFDEQFF
many | TRBJ2-1 | TRBV3-1 | TRBD1 | TGTGCCAGCAGCCAGAGTGAGACAGGGCGGTTCTTC | CASSQSETGRFF
NA | TRBJ2-7 | TRBV3-1 | NA | TGTGCCAGCAGCCCCCGAGCAGATGGCGAGCAGTACTTC | CASSPRADGEQYF
many | TRBJ2-7 | TRBV29-1 | NA | TGCAGCGTTGCCCGGGACTCGTACGAGCAGTACTTC | CSVARDSYEQYF
few | TRBJ2-1 | TRBV30 | TRBD2 | TGTGCCTGGAGTGTGGGGCTAGCGGGTCTCAATGAGCAGTTCTTC | CAWSVGLAGLNEQFF
NA | TRBJ1-1 | TRBV5-4 | NA | TGTGCCAGCAGCTTGGGGACCTCCGCGGTGAACACTGAAGCTTTCTTT | CASSLGTSAVNTEAFF
NA | TRBJ2-1 | TRBV11-3 | NA | TGTGCCAGCAGCTTAGGCCCCGGAGATGGCGAGCAGTTCTTC | CASSLGPGDGEQFF
once | TRBJ2-7 | TRBV20-1 | TRBD2 | TGCAGTGCTAGACCTTTTCGGGAGGAATCCTACGAGCAGTACTTC | CSARPFREESYEQYF
NA | TRBJ2-3 | TRBV10-3 | NA | TGTGCCATCAGTAGAGATGGGGCAGGATCAGATACGCAGTATTTT | CAISRDGAGSDTQYF
NA | TRBJ2-5 | TRBV10-3 | TRBD2 | TGTGCCATCAGTGAGATGAGCGGGAGGGCCCAAGAGACCCAGTACTTC | CAISEMSGRAQETQYF
NA | TRBJ1-3 | TRBV11-2 | TRBD1 | TGTGCCAGCAGCTCGTATCCCGGGACAGGGTCCTCTGGAAACACCATATATTTT | CASSSYPGTGSSGNTIYF
many | TRBJ2-7 | TRBV29-1 | NA | TGCAGCGTAGTGATACCCACGAGGACCTACGAGCAGTACTTC | CSVVIPTRTYEQYF
NA | TRBJ2-7 | TRBV5-6 | TRBD2 | TGTGCCAGCAGCCGACTAGCGGGAGGGACCTACGAGCAGTACTTC | CASSRLAGGTYEQYF
NA | TRBJ1-4 | TRBV5-1 | TRBD1 | TGCGCCAGCCAGCGCGGGGGACAGTATGAAAAACTGTTTTTT | CASQRGGQYEKLFF
few | TRBJ1-2 | TRBV5-5 | NA | TGTGCCAGCAGCCCCCGCCCAGGGAACTATGGCTACACCTTC | CASSPRPGNYGYTF
NA | TRBJ1-1 | TRBV5-1 | NA | TGCGCCAGCAGCTCGGGACGCCGAGGGACGAACACTGAAGCTTTCTTT | CASSSGRRGTNTEAFF
NA | TRBJ1-1 | TRBV10-2 | NA | TGCGCCAGCAGTGAGGACACTGAAGCTTTCTTT | CASSEDTEAFF
few | TRBJ1-6 | TRBV21-1 | NA | TGTGCCAGCAGCAAACCGAAAAGAAGGGGCTCGAATTCACCCCTCCACTTT | CASSKPKRRGSNSPLHF
few | TRBJ1-4 | TRBV7-9 | NA | TGTGCCAGCAGCTTAGGGGACCGAACGACTAATGAAAAACTGTTTTTT | CASSLGDRTTNEKLFF
few | TRBJ2-5 | TRBV20-1 | NA | TGCAGTGCGTTCCAGGACGGCCACTCTGGGGAGACCCAGTACTTC | CSAFQDGHSGETQYF
few | TRBJ1-2 | TRBV5-1 | NA | TGCGCCAGCAGCTTGGGGACGGAATACTATGGCTACACCTTC | CASSLGTEYYGYTF
NA | TRBJ2-7 | TRBV2 | TRBD2 | TGTGCCAGCAGTGATGGGACTAGCGGGCTCCACGAGCAGTACTTC | CASSDGTSGLHEQYF
many | TRBJ2-1 | TRBV5-1 | NA | TGCGCCAGCAGCGCTGACAGGCCAAATGAGCAGTTCTTC | CASSADRPNEQFF
few | TRBJ1-6 | TRBV28 | NA | TGTGCCAGCAATCCTCTCCGGCGGTCCGGGCCCCTCCACTTT | CASNPLRRSGPLHF
few | TRBJ1-2 | TRBV4-3 | NA | TGCGCCAGCAGCCAAGATCGTTCAAGGGAGGGGGTTTCTGGCTACACCTTC | CASSQDRSREGVSGYTF
NA | TRBJ1-4 | TRBV5-1 | TRBD1 | TGCGCCAGCAGCTTGGTGACAGGGTGGAATGAAAAACTGTTTTTT | CASSLVTGWNEKLFF
NA | TRBJ1-5 | TRBV20-1 | NA | TGCAGTGCCCCTCTGGGCAGCAATCAGCCCCAGCATTTT | CSAPLGSNQPQHF
few | TRBJ2-1 | TRBV6-5 | NA | TGTGCCAGCAGTTACGAGCGTGAGCAGTTCTTC | CASSYEREQFF
few | TRBJ2-7 | TRBV9 | NA | TGTGCCAGCAGCGTAGCCCCTGGTTACGAGCAGTACTTC | CASSVAPGYEQYF
few | TRBJ1-6 | TRBV7-2 | NA | TGTGCCAGCAGCTTAGGGGGGAATAATTCACCCCTCCACTTT | CASSLGGNNSPLHF
few | TRBJ2-7 | TRBV3-1 | TRBD2 | TGTGCCAGCAGCGCACTAGCGGGAGCCCCCTACGAGCAGTACTTC | CASSALAGAPYEQYF
NA | TRBJ2-7 | TRBV9 | NA | TGTGCCAGCAGCAAGCTAGGGCGCGGCACCTACGAGCAGTACTTC | CASSKLGRGTYEQYF
NA | TRBJ2-1 | TRBV6-1 | TRBD2 | TGTGCCAGCATCTTCAGCGGGAGGATCAATGAGCAGTTCTTC | CASIFSGRINEQFF
few | TRBJ2-7 | TRBV28 | NA | TGTGCCAGCAGTTTTTGGGGTACCTACGAGCAGTACTTC | CASSFWGTYEQYF
few | TRBJ2-4 | TRBV12-3/TRBV12-4 | NA | TGTGCCAGCAGTTTAGATGACCCCTTGGCCAAAAACATTCAGTACTTC | CASSLDDPLAKNIQYF
NA | TRBJ2-5 | TRBV28 | TRBD1 | TGTGCCAGCAGTCCTATTGGGGGACAGGGTCAAGAGACCCAGTACTTC | CASSPIGGQGQETQYF